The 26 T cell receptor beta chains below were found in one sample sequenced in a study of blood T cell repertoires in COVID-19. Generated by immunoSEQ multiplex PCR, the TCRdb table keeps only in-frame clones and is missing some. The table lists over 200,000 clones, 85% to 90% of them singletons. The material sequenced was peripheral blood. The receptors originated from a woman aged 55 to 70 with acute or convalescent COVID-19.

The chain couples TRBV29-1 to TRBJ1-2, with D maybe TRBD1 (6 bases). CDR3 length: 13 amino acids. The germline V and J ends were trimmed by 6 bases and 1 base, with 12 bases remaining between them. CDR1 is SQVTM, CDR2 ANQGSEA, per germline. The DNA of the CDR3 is TGCAGCGTCCGGACAGAGCTTAACTATGGCTACACCTTC. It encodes CSVRTELNYGYTF.

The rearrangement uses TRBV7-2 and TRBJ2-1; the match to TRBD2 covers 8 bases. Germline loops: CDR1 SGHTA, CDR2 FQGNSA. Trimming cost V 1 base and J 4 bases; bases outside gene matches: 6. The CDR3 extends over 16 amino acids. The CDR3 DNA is TGTGCCAGCAGCTTAGTCTCTAGCGGGCTTTACAATGAGCAGTTCTTC. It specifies CASSLVSSGLYNEQFF. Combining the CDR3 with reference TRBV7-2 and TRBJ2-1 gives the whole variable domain GAGVSQSPSNKVTEKGKDVELRCDPISGHTALYWYRQSLGQGLEFLIYFQGNSAPDKSGLPSDRFSAERTGGSVSTLTIQRTQQEDSAVYLCASSLVSSGLYNEQFFGPGTRLTVL.

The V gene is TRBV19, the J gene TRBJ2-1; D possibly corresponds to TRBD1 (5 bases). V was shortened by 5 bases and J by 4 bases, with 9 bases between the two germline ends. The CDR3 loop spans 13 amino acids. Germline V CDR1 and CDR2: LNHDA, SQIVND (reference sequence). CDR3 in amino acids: CASSPDSYNEQFF. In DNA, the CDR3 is TGTGCCAGTAGTCCCGACAGTTACAATGAGCAGTTCTTC. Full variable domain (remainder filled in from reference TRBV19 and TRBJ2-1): DGGITQSPKYLFRKEGQNVTLSCEQNLNHDAMYWYRQDPGQGLRLIYYSQIVNDFQKGDIAEGYSVSREKKESFPLTVTSAQKNPTAFYLCASSPDSYNEQFFGPGTRLTVL.

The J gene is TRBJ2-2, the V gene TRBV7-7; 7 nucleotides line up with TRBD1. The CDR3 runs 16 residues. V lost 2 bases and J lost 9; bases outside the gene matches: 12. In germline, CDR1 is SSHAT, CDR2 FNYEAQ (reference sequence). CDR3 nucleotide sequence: TGTGCCAGCAGCTTACACAGGGGTTCCGGGCGGCGGGAGCTGTTTTTT. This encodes CASSLHRGSGRRELFF. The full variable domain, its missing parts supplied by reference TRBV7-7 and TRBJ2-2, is GAGVSQSPRYKVTKRGQDVTLRCDPISSHATLYWYQQALGQGPEFLTYFNYEAQPDKSGLPSDRFSAERPEGSISTLTIQRTEQRDSAMYRCASSLHRGSGRRELFFGEGSRLTVL.

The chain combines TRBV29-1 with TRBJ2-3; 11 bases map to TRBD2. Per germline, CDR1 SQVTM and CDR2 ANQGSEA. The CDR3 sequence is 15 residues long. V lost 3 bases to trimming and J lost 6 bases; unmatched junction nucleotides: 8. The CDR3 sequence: CSVDSGRGFGDTQYF. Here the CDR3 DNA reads TGCAGCGTTGATAGCGGGAGGGGGTTCGGGGATACGCAGTATTTT.

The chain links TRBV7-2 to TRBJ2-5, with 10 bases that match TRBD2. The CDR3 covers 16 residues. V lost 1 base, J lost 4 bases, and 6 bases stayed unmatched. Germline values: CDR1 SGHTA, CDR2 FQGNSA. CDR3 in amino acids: CASSLDLLAGRETQYF. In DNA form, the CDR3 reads TGTGCCAGCAGCTTAGACCTACTAGCGGGAAGAGAGACCCAGTACTTC.

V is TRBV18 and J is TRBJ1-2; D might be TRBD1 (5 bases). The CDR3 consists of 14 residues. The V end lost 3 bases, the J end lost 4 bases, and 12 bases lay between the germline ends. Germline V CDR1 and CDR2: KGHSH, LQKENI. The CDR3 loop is CASSPRADIYGYTF. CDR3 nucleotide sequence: TGTGCCAGCTCACCCAGGGCAGACATCTATGGCTACACCTTC.

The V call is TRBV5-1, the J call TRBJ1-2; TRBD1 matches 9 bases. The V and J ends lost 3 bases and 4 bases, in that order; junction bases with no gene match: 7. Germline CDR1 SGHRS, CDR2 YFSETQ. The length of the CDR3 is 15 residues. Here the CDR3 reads CASSSGTGFFYGYTF. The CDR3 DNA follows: TGCGCCAGCAGCTCCGGGACAGGGTTTTTCTATGGCTACACCTTC.

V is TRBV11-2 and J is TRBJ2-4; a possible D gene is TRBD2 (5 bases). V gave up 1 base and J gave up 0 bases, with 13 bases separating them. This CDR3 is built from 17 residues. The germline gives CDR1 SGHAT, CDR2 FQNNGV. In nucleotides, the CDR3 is TGTGCCAGCAGCTTAGGGATAGCGCATCTAGCCAAAAACATTCAGTACTTC. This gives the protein CASSLGIAHLAKNIQYF.

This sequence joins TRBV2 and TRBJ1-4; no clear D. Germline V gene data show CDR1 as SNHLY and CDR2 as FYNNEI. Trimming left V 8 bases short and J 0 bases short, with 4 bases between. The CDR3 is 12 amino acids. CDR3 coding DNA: TGTGCCAGCTGTACAACTAATGAAAAACTGTTTTTT. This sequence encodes CASCTTNEKLFF.

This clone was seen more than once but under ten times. This CDR3 is CASSLSEKLFF. The CDR3, as DNA: TGTGCCAGCAGTTTGAGTGAAAAACTGTTTTTT. The chain recombines TRBV28 with TRBJ1-4, with D unclear. The length of the CDR3 is 11 residues. V lost 3 bases and J lost 7, with 3 bases in between. Looked up from germline, CDR1 is MDHEN and CDR2 is SYDVKM.

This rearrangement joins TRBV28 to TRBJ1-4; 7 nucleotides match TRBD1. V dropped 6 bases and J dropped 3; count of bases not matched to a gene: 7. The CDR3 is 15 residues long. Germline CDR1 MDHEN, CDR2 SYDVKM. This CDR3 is CASSLDRVPNEKLFF. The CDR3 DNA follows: TGTGCCAGCAGCCTCGACAGGGTCCCTAATGAAAAACTGTTTTTT.

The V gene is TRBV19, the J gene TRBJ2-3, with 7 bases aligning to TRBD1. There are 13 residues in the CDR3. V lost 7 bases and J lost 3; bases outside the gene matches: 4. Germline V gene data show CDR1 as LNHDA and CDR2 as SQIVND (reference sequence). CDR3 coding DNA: TGTGCCAGTACCCAGGGGGTAACAGATACGCAGTATTTT. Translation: CASTQGVTDTQYF.

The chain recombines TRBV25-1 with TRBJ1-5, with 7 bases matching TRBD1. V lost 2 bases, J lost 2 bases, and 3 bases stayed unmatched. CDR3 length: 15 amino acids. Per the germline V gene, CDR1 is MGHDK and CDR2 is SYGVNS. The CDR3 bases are TGTGCCAGCAGTGAACAGGGGGGTGGCAATCAGCCCCAGCATTTT. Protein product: CASSEQGGGNQPQHF.

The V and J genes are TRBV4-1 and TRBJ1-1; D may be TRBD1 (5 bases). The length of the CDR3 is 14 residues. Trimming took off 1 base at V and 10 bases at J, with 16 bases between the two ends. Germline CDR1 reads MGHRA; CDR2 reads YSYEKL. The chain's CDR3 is CASSQVGQLGVAFF. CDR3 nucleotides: TGCGCCAGCAGCCAAGTGGGGCAGCTAGGAGTAGCTTTCTTT.

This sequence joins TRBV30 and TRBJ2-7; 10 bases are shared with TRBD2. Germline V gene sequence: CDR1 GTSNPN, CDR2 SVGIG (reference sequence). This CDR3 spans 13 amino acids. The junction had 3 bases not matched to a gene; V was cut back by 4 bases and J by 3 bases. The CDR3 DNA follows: TGTGCCTGGAACGGACTAGCGGACTACGAGCAGTACTTC. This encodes CAWNGLADYEQYF.

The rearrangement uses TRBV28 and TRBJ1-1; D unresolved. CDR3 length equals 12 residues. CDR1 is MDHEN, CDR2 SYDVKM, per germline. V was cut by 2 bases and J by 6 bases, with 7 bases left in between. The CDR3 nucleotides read TGTGCCAGCAGTTTAGGGAGGGCTGAAGCTTTCTTT. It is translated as CASSLGRAEAFF.

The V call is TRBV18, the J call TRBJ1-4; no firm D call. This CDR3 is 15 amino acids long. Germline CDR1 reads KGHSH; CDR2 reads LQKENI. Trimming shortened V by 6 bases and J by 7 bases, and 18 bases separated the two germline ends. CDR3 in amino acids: CASSPPTARGEKLFF. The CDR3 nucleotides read TGTGCCAGCTCCCCCCCTACGGCACGCGGTGAAAAACTGTTTTTT.

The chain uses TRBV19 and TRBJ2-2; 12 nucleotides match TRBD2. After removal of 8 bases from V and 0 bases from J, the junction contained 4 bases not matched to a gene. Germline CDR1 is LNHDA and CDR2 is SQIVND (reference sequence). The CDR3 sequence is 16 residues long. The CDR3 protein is CASFLAGGPNTGELFF. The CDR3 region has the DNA TGTGCCAGTTTCCTAGCGGGAGGGCCGAACACCGGGGAGCTGTTTTTT.

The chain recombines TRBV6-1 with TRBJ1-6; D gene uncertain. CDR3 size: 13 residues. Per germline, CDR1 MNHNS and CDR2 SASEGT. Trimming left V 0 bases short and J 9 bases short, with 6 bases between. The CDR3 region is CASSEARGSPLHF. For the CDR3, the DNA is TGTGCCAGCAGTGAAGCGCGCGGTTCACCCCTCCACTTT.

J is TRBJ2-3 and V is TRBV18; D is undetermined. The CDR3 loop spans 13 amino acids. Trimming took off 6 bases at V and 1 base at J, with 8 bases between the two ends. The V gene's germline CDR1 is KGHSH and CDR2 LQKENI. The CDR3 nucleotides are TGTGCCAGCTCGCGAACCCGCACAGATACGCAGTATTTT. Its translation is CASSRTRTDTQYF.

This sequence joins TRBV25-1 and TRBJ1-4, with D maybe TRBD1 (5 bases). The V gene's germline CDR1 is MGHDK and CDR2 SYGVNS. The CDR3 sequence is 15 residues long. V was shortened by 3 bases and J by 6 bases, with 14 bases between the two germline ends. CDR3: CASSDDGRGYEKLFF. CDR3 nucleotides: TGTGCCAGCAGTGATGATGGGAGGGGATATGAAAAACTGTTTTTT.

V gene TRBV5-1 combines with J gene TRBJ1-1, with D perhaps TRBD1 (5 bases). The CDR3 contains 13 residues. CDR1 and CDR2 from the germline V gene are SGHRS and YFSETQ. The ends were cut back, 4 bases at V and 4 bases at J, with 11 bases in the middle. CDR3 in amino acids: CASSESGITEAFF. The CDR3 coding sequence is TGCGCCAGCAGCGAGTCAGGGATCACTGAAGCTTTCTTT.

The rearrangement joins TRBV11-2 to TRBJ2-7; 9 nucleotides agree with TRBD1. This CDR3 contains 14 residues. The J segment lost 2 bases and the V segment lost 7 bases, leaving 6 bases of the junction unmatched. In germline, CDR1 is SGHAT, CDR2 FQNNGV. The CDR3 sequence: CASNHDRGTYEQYF. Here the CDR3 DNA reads TGTGCCAGCAACCACGACAGGGGGACCTACGAGCAGTACTTC.

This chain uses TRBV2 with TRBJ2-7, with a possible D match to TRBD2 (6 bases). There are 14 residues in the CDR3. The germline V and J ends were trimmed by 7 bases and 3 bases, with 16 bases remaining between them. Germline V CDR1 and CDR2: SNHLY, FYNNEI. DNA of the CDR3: TGTGCCAGCAAAGTGGCGGGGTCGTACTACGAGCAGTACTTC. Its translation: CASKVAGSYYEQYF. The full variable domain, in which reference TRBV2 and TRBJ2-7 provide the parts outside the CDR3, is EPEVTQTPSHQVTQMGQEVILRCVPISNHLYFYWYRQILGQKVEFLVSFYNNEISEKSEIFDDQFSVERPDGSNFTLKIRSTKLEDSAMYFCASKVAGSYYEQYFGPGTRLTVT.

The CDR3 DNA follows: TGTGCCTGGAGTGTATCCGGACAGGTTTATGGCTACACCTTC. Its translation: CAWSVSGQVYGYTF. The chain couples TRBV30 to TRBJ1-2; 7 nucleotides line up with TRBD1. Germline trimming cut 0 bases from V and 5 bases from J; bases unmatched to any gene: 6. This CDR3 region has 14 residues. CDR1 is GTSNPN, CDR2 SVGIG, per germline (reference sequence).